What follows are 20 T cell receptor beta chains derived from one specimen sequenced in a study of Ad26.COV2.S vaccination and SARS-CoV-2 variants. Clones were read by immunoSEQ multiplex PCR, and TCRdb kept only the in-frame ones, dropping some. The data contain about 350,000 clones, about 89% of them singletons. The treatment denotes: approximately 18 received Ad26.COV2.S at low or high dose, single or two shots; 5 received placebo; per-sample allocation not given. Vaccine and placebo recipients were sampled on day 63 after the first injection. The source was peripheral blood, collected in a trial of Ad26.COV2.S vaccine versus placebo. These receptors were collected from a person aged 18 to 65 who received the Ad26.COV2.S COVID-19 vaccine or a placebo.

The chain links TRBV30 to TRBJ2-1, with 8 nucleotides matching TRBD1. The CDR3 sequence is 15 residues long. CDR1 and CDR2 from the germline V gene are GTSNPN and SVGIG (reference sequence). Trimming removed 3 bases from V and 7 bases from J; junction bases left unmatched: 11. The CDR3 spells CAWRGPDRVGNEQFF. The CDR3 nucleotides read TGTGCCTGGAGGGGGCCGGACAGGGTTGGTAATGAGCAGTTCTTC.

The chain joins TRBV5-5 to TRBJ2-7; the D call may be TRBD1 or TRBD2 (6 bases each). The CDR3 loop spans 16 amino acids. The germline gives CDR1 SGHKS, CDR2 YYEKEE (reference sequence). With 4 bases removed from V and 2 bases from J, the gap between germline ends came to 19 bases. CDR3 sequence: CASSPTGRSETYEQYF. CDR3 in DNA: TGTGCCAGCAGCCCCACAGGGAGGAGTGAGACCTACGAGCAGTACTTC. Full variable domain (rest looked up from reference TRBV5-5 and TRBJ2-7): DAGVTQSPTHLIKTRGQQVTLRCSPISGHKSVSWYQQVLGQGPQFIFQYYEKEERGRGNFPDRFSARQFPNYSSELNVNALLLGDSALYLCASSPTGRSETYEQYFGPGTRLTVT.

The genes are TRBV19 and TRBJ2-1; D might be TRBD2 (6 bases). With 1 base removed from V and 5 bases from J, the gap between germline ends came to 15 bases. Germline V gene sequence: CDR1 LNHDA, CDR2 SQIVND (reference sequence). The CDR3 runs 16 residues. The CDR3 spells CASSIVPEGLNNEQFF. CDR3 sequence (DNA): TGTGCCAGTAGTATAGTTCCGGAGGGTCTAAACAATGAGCAGTTCTTC.

The rearrangement uses TRBV7-2 and TRBJ2-7; D perhaps matches TRBD1 (5 bases). The CDR3 contains 14 residues. V lost 3 bases and J lost 3, with 12 bases in between. Germline CDR1 SGHTA, CDR2 FQGNSA. The DNA for the CDR3 is TGTGCCAGCAGCTTTTTTAGGGGTGACTACGAGCAGTACTTC. This codes for CASSFFRGDYEQYF.

J is TRBJ2-7 and V is TRBV5-6; 8 bases align to TRBD1. V was pared by 0 bases and J by 4 bases, with 6 bases of the junction left unmatched. The CDR3 totals 15 residues. Germline V gives CDR1 SGHDT, CDR2 YYEEEE. CDR3 sequence reads: CASSLGQGLDYEQYF. CDR3 nucleotide sequence: TGTGCCAGCAGCTTGGGACAGGGGCTAGATTACGAGCAGTACTTC.

J is TRBJ2-2 and V is TRBV28; unclear D gene. V lost 3 bases, J lost 4 bases, and 0 bases lay in between. In germline, CDR1 is MDHEN, CDR2 SYDVKM. This CDR3 has 11 amino acids. CDR3 DNA sequence: TGTGCCAGCAGTTTCACCGGGGAGCTGTTTTTT. Its protein is CASSFTGELFF.

This chain connects TRBV1 to TRBJ2-7; the table's D call, TRBD1, was not checked against the DNA. TRBV1 is classified as a pseudogene. The CDR3 totals 15 residues. The CDR3: CTSTRDRDRPYEQYF. CDR3 coding DNA: TGCACCAGCACCAGGGACAGGGATCGCCCCTACGAGCAGTACTTC.

This chain links TRBV28 with TRBJ2-1; 8 positions match TRBD2. Germline-derived CDR1 and CDR2 are MDHEN and SYDVKM. The CDR3 contains 16 residues. Germline trimming cut 6 bases from V and 4 bases from J; bases unmatched to any gene: 11. The CDR3 coding sequence is TGTGCCAGCAGCCCTCGGGGGGGGAGGAGATACAATGAGCAGTTCTTC. Its protein is CASSPRGGRRYNEQFF.

The chain is built from TRBV5-1 and TRBJ1-2; TRBD1 agrees at 9 bases. V gave up 2 bases and J gave up 8 bases; unmatched junction bases: 7. Germline-derived CDR1 and CDR2 are SGHRS and YFSETQ. This CDR3 comprises 14 residues. The CDR3 protein is CASSFTQGAGGYTF. In DNA, the CDR3 is TGCGCCAGCAGCTTCACACAGGGGGCAGGGGGCTACACCTTC.

The genes are TRBV19 and TRBJ1-2; D uncertain. Per the germline V gene, CDR1 is LNHDA and CDR2 is SQIVND (reference sequence). V was shortened by 8 bases and J by 2 bases, with 15 bases between the two germline ends. The length of the CDR3 is 14 residues. The CDR3 coding sequence is TGTGCCAGTCTTAACAGCGATCTAAACTATGGCTACACCTTC. Translating it yields CASLNSDLNYGYTF.

This clone was seen once. The V and J genes are TRBV27 and TRBJ1-2; D unresolved. The germline V gene has CDR1 MNHEY and CDR2 SMNVEV (reference sequence). The CDR3 has 14 residues. V shed 1 base and J shed 8 bases, with 14 bases lying between them. In DNA form, the CDR3 reads TGTGCCAGCAGTTTATATGGGGAATCAGAGGGCTACACCTTC. Translated: CASSLYGESEGYTF.

The chain couples TRBV9 to TRBJ2-3; TRBD2 matches 10 bases. The CDR3 loop spans 15 amino acids. The germline CDR1 and CDR2 sequences are SGDLS and YYNGEE. Losses at the gene ends were 3 bases for V and 5 bases for J; bases not matched to a gene: 6. The CDR3 protein is CASSEGLANGDTQYF. CDR3 DNA: TGTGCCAGCAGCGAGGGACTAGCGAATGGAGATACGCAGTATTTT. The variable domain in full, completed from reference TRBV9 and TRBJ2-3, reads DSGVTQTPKHLITATGQRVTLRCSPRSGDLSVYWYQQSLDQGLQFLIQYYNGEERAKGNILERFSAQQFPDLHSELNLSSLELGDSALYFCASSEGLANGDTQYFGPGTRLTVL.

This clone was detected a few times. The chain has TRBV5-4 and TRBJ1-1; 7 positions match TRBD1. This CDR3 spans 15 amino acids. CDR1 SGHNT and CDR2 YYREEE come from the germline V gene (reference sequence). Trimming cost V 1 base and J 4 bases; bases outside gene matches: 7. This chain's CDR3 is CASSLPDRVSTEAFF. CDR3 DNA sequence: TGTGCCAGCAGCTTGCCTGACAGGGTAAGCACTGAAGCTTTCTTT. The full variable domain, with the rest looked up from reference TRBV5-4 and TRBJ1-1, is ETGVTQSPTHLIKTRGQQVTLRCSSQSGHNTVSWYQQALGQGPQFIFQYYREEENGRGNFPPRFSGLQFPNYSSELNVNALELDDSALYLCASSLPDRVSTEAFFGQGTRLTVV.

The rearrangement joins TRBV28 to TRBJ2-7; D might be TRBD1 (5 bases). This CDR3 contains 14 residues. Trimming pared 7 bases from V and 2 bases from J, leaving 15 bases between. CDR1 is MDHEN and CDR2 is SYDVKM in the germline V gene. As DNA, the CDR3 is TGTGCCAGCACCAGCCCTCCAGGGACCTACGAGCAGTACTTC. This gives the protein CASTSPPGTYEQYF.

The chain carries TRBV6-5 and TRBJ2-5; maybe TRBD1 (6 bases). The CDR3 spans 12 residues. V was pared by 10 bases and J by 5 bases, with 14 bases between. Germline CDR1 is MNHEY and CDR2 is SVGAGI. Written as DNA, the CDR3 is TGTGCCATCACAGGGATATCGGAGACCCAGTACTTC. It specifies CAITGISETQYF.

The chain employs TRBV15 and TRBJ2-1; TRBD2 matches 15 bases. From germline, CDR1 is LNHNV and CDR2 YYDKDF (reference sequence). The CDR3 runs 20 residues. V trimming: 3 bases; J trimming: 2 bases; junction bases outside the gene matches: 11. The CDR3 DNA reads as TGTGCCACCAGCAGGTCAGGGGCGGGACTAGCGGGAGGTGCCTACAATGAGCAGTTCTTC. Protein sequence: CATSRSGAGLAGGAYNEQFF.

There are many counts of this clone. This sequence joins TRBV28 and TRBJ1-2; no reliable D call. The CDR3 loop spans 14 amino acids. In germline, CDR1 is MDHEN, CDR2 SYDVKM. Trimming pared 4 bases from V and 2 bases from J, leaving 11 bases between. CDR3: CASSSRTGNYGYTF. The DNA for the CDR3 is TGTGCCAGCAGTTCACGGACCGGCAACTATGGCTACACCTTC.

The DNA of the CDR3 is TGTGCCAGCAGCTTAAATTCCGGGACGGTCGACACTGAAGCTTTCTTT. This codes for CASSLNSGTVDTEAFF. The rearrangement uses TRBV7-2 and TRBJ1-1; weak D call: TRBD1 (5 bases). CDR3 length: 16 residues. The germline V and J ends were trimmed by 2 bases and 3 bases, with 16 bases remaining between them. Germline V gene sequence: CDR1 SGHTA, CDR2 FQGNSA.

The chain employs TRBV20-1 and TRBJ2-3, with 7 bases that match TRBD2. The germline gives CDR1 DFQATT, CDR2 SNEGSKA (reference sequence). The V segment lost 3 bases and the J segment 2 bases; nucleotides outside the gene matches: 8. This CDR3 has 15 amino acids. The CDR3 loop is CSASMASGPTDTQYF. CDR3 coding DNA: TGCAGTGCTAGTATGGCTAGCGGCCCCACAGATACGCAGTATTTT.

The J gene is TRBJ1-2, the V gene TRBV4-3, with D unclear. This CDR3 has 15 amino acids. V lost 5 bases and J 12 bases, leaving 25 bases between the germline ends. CDR1 LGHNA and CDR2 YSLEER come from the germline V gene. The CDR3 bases are TGCGCCAGCAGCTTACAATTCCACGGGGAAGAAATCCACACCTTC. It codes for CASSLQFHGEEIHTF.